The present entry profiles one TCR beta chain with its context. This clone has ten or more counts. Its antigen is not yet known. Base qualities were left out, and no much larger clone turns up one base away. The immunoSEQ Assay, a bias-controlled multiplex PCR, was used to amplify TCRbeta CDR3 regions from genomic DNA. The source study handled its data this way. Nucleated cell counts per sample were estimated from amplification of reference gene primers within the assay. To quantify the absolute abundance of each unique TCRbeta CDR3 rearrangement, sequence reads were collapsed and filtered. For each sample, productive Simpson clonality was calculated as the square root of Simpson's diversity index over productive rearrangements. TCRdb took over this immuneACCESS table, retaining in-frame rearrangements with V and J assigned. Such tables are incomplete; in checked studies, under half of the missing clones stem from an unresolved V gene, and the remainder is unexplained. V, J and clone size reflect that table, while D and trimming were determined from the DNA. A total of a few hundred thousand clones appear in this sample, around four fifths of them only once. The ten largest account for about 1.2% of the sample.

The collaborating institutions used their own protocols to collect whole blood in K2EDTA tubes. For TCRbeta analysis, collaborators shipped samples in one of three forms: frozen whole blood, isolated PBMCs, or DNA extracted from either of those sample types. This specimen comes from a study of blood T cell repertoires in COVID-19 (dated by TCRdb to about 2020). For the wider study: The collaborator samples originated in the United States, Italy and Spain and spanned the acute and convalescent phases of COVID-19. Where available, HLA class I and class II types were taken from metadata supplied by the sample provider and were not determined by assay-based typing. The samples were drawn from two sources: the first 160 participants of the ongoing ImmuneRACE study, and 1,254 subjects contributed by 6 global collaborators. The repertoires were released in a freely available public database meant as a resource for research on the immune response to SARS-CoV-2. Deeply sampled blood TCRbeta repertoires from subjects exposed to, actively infected with, or recovered from COVID-19 were included in the dataset. The prospective study material was composed of cDNA or gDNA derived from T cells, B-cell-depleted T cells, or PBMCs. A de-identified subject ID, COVID-19 status, age in years and sex were almost always included in the sample metadata. General findings and caveats noted by the study authors: Clinical and demographic metadata were provided uncurated, with the amount varying by source and participant.

CDR1 and CDR2 were assigned from the germline V gene as SGHAT and FQNNGV. V lost 5 bases and J lost 4 bases, and the count of bases not matched to a germline gene is 6. The CDR3 numbers 15 residues from cysteine through phenylalanine. Here the CDR3 DNA is all that survives: 45 bases in frame from base 1. This receptor was taken from a woman aged 45-60 years with acute or convalescent COVID-19. The chain couples TRBV11-2 to TRBJ2-5, and 11 junction bases match TRBD1. Sequenced: peripheral blood. The DNA is as follows: TGTGCCAGCAGCCGAGGACAGGGGGCAGGAGAGACCCAGTACTTC. Its translation is CASSRGQGAGETQYF.